Listed below are T cell receptor beta chains from one sample, sequenced in a study of T-cell memory formation after mild COVID-19. MiXCR, run by TCRdb on the 5' RACE reads, gives a single entry per CDR3 protein. This table has hundreds of thousands of distinct CDR3 sequences, roughly 15% appearing once. Sequenced material: PBMCs or a T cell subset sorted from them (not recorded which). The receptors shown here come from a man aged 18-30 years who had mild COVID-19 (a few samples of this study predate the infection). Cell type and time point are not known. The CDR3 runs from the conserved cysteine through the conserved F or W. The D gene is left open where the match is weak. Size is stated for part of the rows, as once, few or many counts, or as a class when the clone is expanded.

>TRBJ1-1|many|TRBV3-1|TRBD1
TGTGCCAGCAGCCGAGACAGGGGCATAACTGAAGCTTTCTTT
CASSRDRGITEAFF
>TRBJ2-7|.|TRBV7-9|.
TGTGCCAGCAGCAGAATAGGCAGGGGGGGAAACGAGCAGTACTTC
CASSRIGRGGNEQYF
>TRBJ2-5|.|TRBV12-3/TRBV12-4|.
TGTGCCAGCAGTCCGAGGACAGTCGGGGAAGAGACCCAGTACTTC
CASSPRTVGEETQYF
>TRBJ2-1|few|TRBV6-1|TRBD1
TGTGCCAGCAGCTTGGGACAGACGAGCTCCTACAATGAGCAGTTCTTC
CASSLGQTSSYNEQFF
>TRBJ1-5|few|TRBV7-8|.
TGTGCCAGCAGCTTAACCGGGGTGCCATATAGCAATCAGCCCCAGCATTTT
CASSLTGVPYSNQPQHF
>TRBJ1-2|.|TRBV6-2/TRBV6-3|.
TGTGCCAGCAGTTACTCGAACAGTGGGTCTGGCTACACCTTC
CASSYSNSGSGYTF
>TRBJ2-3|many|TRBV4-3|.
TGCGCCAGCAGCCAGGGCTATGGAGATACGCAGTATTTT
CASSQGYGDTQYF
>TRBJ1-6|few|TRBV3-1|.
TGTGCCAGCAGTCTCCCATATAATTCACCCCTCCACTTT
CASSLPYNSPLHF
>TRBJ1-1|few|TRBV14|TRBD1
TGTGCCAGCAGCCAAAAACAGGGGGCAGTCACTGAAGCTTTCTTT
CASSQKQGAVTEAFF
>TRBJ2-5|.|TRBV11-2|TRBD2
TGTGCCAGCAGCTTAATCCTAGCGGATGAGACCCAGTACTTC
CASSLILADETQYF
>TRBJ1-2|few|TRBV11-2|TRBD1
TGTGCCAGCAGTGGACAGGGCCTCTATGGCTACACCTTC
CASSGQGLYGYTF
>TRBJ1-5|.|TRBV20-1|.
TGCAGTGCTAGCCCCGGCAATCAGCCCCAGCATTTT
CSASPGNQPQHF
>TRBJ1-1|few|TRBV9|TRBD1
TGTGCCAGCAGCTCCCAGGACAGGGGCGCTTTCTTT
CASSSQDRGAFF
>TRBJ1-4|few|TRBV7-2|.
TGTGCCAGCAGCTTATCCCCCACAATGGATGAAAAACTGTTTTTT
CASSLSPTMDEKLFF
>TRBJ2-7|few|TRBV7-2|.
TGTGCCAGCAGCTTAGCTTTTACTGGCAGTTACGAGCAGTACTTC
CASSLAFTGSYEQYF
>TRBJ1-5|.|TRBV18|.
TGTGCCAGCTCACCTAACAATCAGCCCCAGCATTTT
CASSPNNQPQHF
>TRBJ2-5|few|TRBV5-1|TRBD2
TGCGCCAGCAGCTTGAGGACGGGGGGTCTAGAGACCCAGTACTTC
CASSLRTGGLETQYF
>TRBJ1-2|.|TRBV7-9|TRBD1
TGTGCCAGCACCCCCCAGGGACAGGGGCACTATGGCTACACCTTC
CASTPQGQGHYGYTF
>TRBJ2-3|few|TRBV19|.
TGTGCCAGTAGTATCTCCCGGCGGGGAACAGATACGCAGTATTTT
CASSISRRGTDTQYF
>TRBJ1-5|many|TRBV5-8|.
TGTGCCAGCAGCTTATGGGCAGGGATAGGCAATCAGCCCCAGCATTTT
CASSLWAGIGNQPQHF
>TRBJ1-2|.|TRBV24-1|TRBD1
TGTGCCACCAGTACGCGACAGGGGACAGGTGGCTACACCTTC
CATSTRQGTGGYTF
>TRBJ2-7|.|TRBV4-3|.
TGCGCCAGCAGCCGGACAGTCTTGGGGGGCGAGCAGTACTTC
CASSRTVLGGEQYF
>TRBJ1-3|.|TRBV3-1|.
TGTGCCAGCAGCCACTTGACGGCTGGAAACACCATATATTTT
CASSHLTAGNTIYF
>TRBJ2-3|.|TRBV4-1|.
TGCGCCAGCAGCCCTATGAGGACGGGGTTTGACACAGATACGCAGTATTTT
CASSPMRTGFDTDTQYF
>TRBJ2-2|many|TRBV7-9|TRBD2
TGTGCCCGTGGCGGGGGTTCCGCCGGGGAGCTGTTTTTT
CARGGGSAGELFF
>TRBJ2-4|.|TRBV1|.
TGCACCAGCAGCCAAGATACCCTGACACCCCGGACAGAAAACATTCAGTACTTC
CTSSQDTLTPRTENIQYF
>TRBJ1-1|.|TRBV4-1|TRBD1
TGCGCCAGCAGCCTGGCCAGGGGGAAAGAAGCTTTCTTT
CASSLARGKEAFF
>TRBJ1-5|few|TRBV4-2|.
TGTGCCAGCAGCCCCTCGGGTCTAGTAGGGAATCAGCCCCAGCATTTT
CASSPSGLVGNQPQHF
>TRBJ2-2|.|TRBV7-2|.
TGTGCCAGCAGCTCGGAGGAGGCACCGACCGGGGAGCTGTTTTTT
CASSSEEAPTGELFF
>TRBJ2-6|.|TRBV28|.
TGTGCCAGCACCCCCGTGGAGGGAACCGGGGCCAACGTCCTGACTTTC
CASTPVEGTGANVLTF
>TRBJ2-2|few|TRBV2|.
TGTGCCACCTCGATGGGGAGAGCGAACACCGGGGAGCTGTTTTTT
CATSMGRANTGELFF
>TRBJ1-4|.|TRBV7-2|.
TGTGCCAGCAGCTTAGGTGGGGGTCAACTGTTTTTT
CASSLGGGQLFF
>TRBJ2-2|few|TRBV11-3|.
TGTGCCAGTCAGCTTCGAGCGAACACCGGGGAGCTGTTTTTT
CASQLRANTGELFF
>TRBJ2-7|many|TRBV5-6|.
TGTGCCAGCAGAGCGGCAGGCGAAAACTACGAGCAGTACTTC
CASRAAGENYEQYF
>TRBJ2-7|few|TRBV12-3/TRBV12-4|TRBD1
TGTGCCAGCAGTTTTTTTAACCCGACAGGGGGCAAGTACTTC
CASSFFNPTGGKYF